In this sample, the clone carrying this TCR beta chain turned up once. This CDR3 spans 17 amino acids. J was trimmed by 0 bases and V by 4 bases; bases with no gene match: 7. Per germline, CDR1 SGHRS and CDR2 YFSETQ. The record originates from a study of blood T cell repertoires in COVID-19. The data were produced by immunoSEQ multiplex PCR, yet TCRdb's version contains in-frame clones alone and is incomplete. The sample lists about 240,000 clones, 87% occurring once. The sequence came from a man in his sixties who had recovered from COVID-19. The chain recombines TRBV5-1 with TRBJ1-4, with 9 bases matching TRBD1. The sequenced sample consisted of peripheral blood. The CDR3 reads CASSPGQGNPTNEKLFF. CDR3 coding DNA: TGCGCCAGCAGCCCCGGACAGGGGAATCCAACTAATGAAAAACTGTTTTTT.